This is a list of T cell receptor beta chains from one sample in a study of CD8 T cells in Susac syndrome. TCRdb used MiXCR to reprocess the immunoSEQ multiplex PCR reads, holding one entry per CDR3 protein. The table has roughly 180,000 distinct CDR3 sequences, approximately 94% seen once. The source material was CD4+ T cells from PBMCs. The receptors derive from a human donor in good health. The CDR3 runs from the conserved cysteine through the conserved F or W. D genes are given only for firm matches. Clone size is stated in some rows and not others, as once, few, many or a class when expanded.

clone size	V gene	D gene	J gene	CDR3 DNA	CDR3 protein
-	TRBV7-8	-	TRBJ2-5	TGTGCCAGCAGCTTAGTTGGGGGAAAAGAGACCCAGTACTTC	CASSLVGGKETQYF
-	TRBV6-5	TRBD1	TRBJ2-4	TGTGCCAGCAGTTCCGACAGGGGGTATGGCATTCAGTACTTC	CASSSDRGYGIQYF
-	TRBV18	-	TRBJ2-4	TGTGCCAGCTCACGGGACCGGGACCACCCGAACATTCAGTACTTC	CASSRDRDHPNIQYF
-	TRBV20-1	-	TRBJ1-2	TGCAGTGCTAGAGATGGTCAGGAAATCTATGGCTACACCTTC	CSARDGQEIYGYTF
-	TRBV20-1	-	TRBJ2-4	TGCAGTGTTTCAGGGACCAAAAACATTCAGTACTTC	CSVSGTKNIQYF
once	TRBV28	TRBD2	TRBJ2-2	TGTGCCAGCAGCCGCGGGGGGACGAACACCGGGGAGCTGTTTTTT	CASSRGGTNTGELFF
few	TRBV24-1	-	TRBJ2-5	TGTGCCACCAGTGATTTGGGAGAGACCCAGTACTTC	CATSDLGETQYF
-	TRBV28	-	TRBJ1-3	TGTGCCAGCAGTTTGCCCCACTCTGGAAACACCATATATTTT	CASSLPHSGNTIYF
-	TRBV6-1	TRBD1	TRBJ2-7	TGTGCCAGCACTAAGGAGGCAGGGGGCGCCCCTAGGGAGCAGTACTTC	CASTKEAGGAPREQYF
-	TRBV29-1	-	TRBJ2-3	TGCAGCTCCTGGACCTCAGATACGCAGTATTTT	CSSWTSDTQYF
-	TRBV20-1	TRBD2	TRBJ2-1	TGCAGTGCTCTAGCGGGATGGTACAATGAGCAGTTCTTC	CSALAGWYNEQFF
-	TRBV25-1	-	TRBJ2-5	TGTGCCAGCAGTGAATATATGTCGAAGACCCAGTACTTC	CASSEYMSKTQYF
-	TRBV27	TRBD2	TRBJ2-1	TGTGCCAGCAACAAACTAGCGGGAGGTGGCAATGAGCAGTTCTTC	CASNKLAGGGNEQFF